These 31 T cell receptor beta chains were all obtained from the same sample, sequenced in a study of blood T cells in healthy people across ages. Next came a second PCR, run for 7 to 11 cycles, which used a sample-barcoded 5' primer along with a J-beta primer mix. TCRdb reprocessed the 5' RACE reads via MiXCR and lists one record per CDR3 protein. The sample has over 1,500,000 distinct CDR3 sequences; about two fifths are singletons. Sequenced: blood. The source is a human donor in good health.

The chain links TRBV28 to TRBJ2-1; TRBD2 matches 10 bases. From germline, CDR1 is MDHEN and CDR2 SYDVKM. Trimming at V came to 4 bases and at J to 4 bases, leaving 7 bases not matched to a gene. The CDR3 runs to 16 residues. The DNA for the CDR3 is TGTGCCAGCAGTTCCCCTAGCGGGGGATATTACAATGAGCAGTTCTTC. It specifies CASSSPSGGYYNEQFF.

This chain connects TRBV9 to TRBJ2-5, with 7 bases identical to TRBD2. Trimming at V came to 0 bases and at J to 9 bases, leaving 14 bases not matched to a gene. Germline assignment: CDR1 SGDLS and CDR2 YYNGEE. The CDR3 sequence is 16 residues long. The CDR3 here is CASSVGPGLGRDPQYF. In DNA, the CDR3 is TGTGCCAGCAGCGTAGGACCTGGACTAGGACGAGATCCCCAGTACTTC.

This sequence joins TRBV5-1 and TRBJ1-1; 7 bases line up with TRBD1. With V trimmed by 4 bases and J by 7 bases, 7 bases remained unmatched. This CDR3 contains 13 residues. In germline, CDR1 is SGHRS, CDR2 YFSETQ. The CDR3 nucleotides are TGCGCCAGCAGCATAGACAGGGTCGTTGAAGCTTTCTTT. Protein product: CASSIDRVVEAFF.

This clonotype was picked up many times. V is TRBV10-3 and J is TRBJ2-6, with TRBD1 as a possible D gene (5 bases). Germline assignment: CDR1 ENHRY and CDR2 SYGVKD. V was shortened by 7 bases and J by 0 bases, with 19 bases between the two germline ends. CDR3 length equals 18 residues. This CDR3 is CAITPSPTASSGANVLTF. The CDR3 region has the DNA TGTGCCATCACCCCTTCACCGACAGCCAGCTCTGGGGCCAACGTCCTGACTTTC.

The chain employs TRBV7-7 and TRBJ2-1; a weak D match, TRBD2 (6 bases). V dropped 5 bases and J dropped 7 bases, with 21 bases sitting between them. The V gene's germline CDR1 is SSHAT and CDR2 FNYEAQ (reference sequence). CDR3 length equals 16 residues. Here the CDR3 DNA reads TGTGCCAGCAGCAGATTGGAGGGTCGTGGATTAAATGAGCAGTTCTTC. Translating gives CASSRLEGRGLNEQFF. The whole variable domain, filled in from reference TRBV7-7 and TRBJ2-1, reads GAGVSQSPRYKVTKRGQDVTLRCDPISSHATLYWYQQALGQGPEFLTYFNYEAQPDKSGLPSDRFSAERPEGSISTLTIQRTEQRDSAMYRCASSRLEGRGLNEQFFGPGTRLTVL.

This chain joins TRBV5-6 and TRBJ1-2, with D uncertain. The CDR3 runs to 17 residues. Trimming removed 1 base from V and 0 bases from J, with 16 bases in between. The V gene's germline CDR1 is SGHDT and CDR2 YYEEEE. This CDR3 is CASSLLGPETSNYGYTF. The CDR3 DNA follows: TGTGCCAGCAGCTTGTTAGGGCCGGAAACTTCTAACTATGGCTACACCTTC.

The V call is TRBV27, the J call TRBJ2-4, with 10 bases aligning to TRBD2. The DNA matches TRBJ2-7 better at its end, which makes the J call doubtful. The germline CDR1 and CDR2 sequences are MNHEY and SMNVEV (reference sequence). This CDR3 comprises 15 residues. CDR3 sequence: CASSTLAGPLYEQYF. The CDR3 region has the DNA TGTGCCAGCAGTACACTAGCGGGGCCCCTCTACGAGCAGTACTTC.

The J gene is TRBJ1-1, the V gene TRBV4-1; D remains unclear. Per the germline V gene, CDR1 is MGHRA and CDR2 is YSYEKL. Trimming left V 2 bases short and J 3 bases short, with 16 bases between. The CDR3 extends over 16 amino acids. The CDR3 sequence: CASSQYFPRLDTEAFF. The CDR3 DNA reads TGCGCCAGCAGCCAATACTTTCCGAGGCTGGACACTGAAGCTTTCTTT.

The J gene is TRBJ2-1, the V gene TRBV6-1, with D possibly being TRBD1 (5 bases). Germline CDR1 reads MNHNS; CDR2 reads SASEGT. The V gene lost 9 bases and the J gene lost 10 bases, with 13 bases spanning the gap. This CDR3 has 11 amino acids. The CDR3 reads CASERTWEQFF. CDR3 coding DNA: TGTGCCAGTGAACGGACATGGGAGCAGTTCTTC.

The chain has TRBV4-3 and TRBJ2-5; tentative D call: TRBD2 (5 bases). The DNA end favors TRBJ2-7, so the J call may be wrong. Germline V gene lookup returns CDR1 LGHNA and CDR2 YSLEER. There are 14 residues in the CDR3. CDR3 sequence reads: CASSQVGSAGEQYF. The CDR3, as DNA: TGCGCCAGCAGCCAAGTAGGGTCTGCGGGCGAGCAGTACTTC.

This clonotype appeared a few times. This chain connects TRBV20-1 to TRBJ2-5, with D perhaps given as TRBD1 or TRBD2 (5 bases each). This CDR3 comprises 15 residues. V lost 0 bases, J lost 4 bases, and 15 bases lay in between. Germline values: CDR1 DFQATT, CDR2 SNEGSKA (reference sequence). Here the CDR3 reads CSARDGGRAGETQYF. In DNA form, the CDR3 reads TGCAGTGCTAGAGATGGAGGCAGGGCCGGAGAGACCCAGTACTTC.

This clonotype occurred a few times. V is TRBV29-1 and J is TRBJ2-7; TRBD1 might be the D (5 bases). This CDR3 region has 15 residues. The V end was cut by 2 bases, the J end by 0 bases, with 14 bases between. Per germline, CDR1 SQVTM and CDR2 ANQGSEA. This CDR3 is CSVELRQGDSYEQYF. The CDR3 nucleotides read TGCAGCGTTGAATTGAGGCAGGGTGACTCCTACGAGCAGTACTTC.

The gene calls are TRBV6-4 and TRBJ2-1; the D gene could be TRBD1 or TRBD2 (7 bases each). The V end was cut by 7 bases, the J end by 5 bases, with 21 bases between. Germline V gene sequence: CDR1 MRHNA, CDR2 SNTAGT. The CDR3 length is 16 residues. DNA of the CDR3: TGTGCCAGCACCCAATTGGGAGGGGGCGAAGACAATGAGCAGTTCTTC. Protein: CASTQLGGGEDNEQFF.

This clonotype was seen only once. V usage is TRBV7-2 and J usage is TRBJ2-3, with 9 bases identical to TRBD2. Germline-derived CDR1 and CDR2 are SGHTA and FQGNSA. After removal of 3 bases from V and 0 bases from J, the junction contained 4 bases not matched to a gene. This CDR3 spans 16 amino acids. CDR3 amino acids: CASSLAGGKSTDTQYF. The CDR3 coding sequence is TGTGCCAGCAGCTTGGCGGGGGGGAAAAGCACAGATACGCAGTATTTT.

This sequence joins TRBV6-5 and TRBJ1-2; D is unclear. This CDR3 contains 15 residues. Germline lookup yields CDR1 MNHEY and CDR2 SVGAGI. V gave up 5 bases and J gave up 8 bases, with 21 bases separating them. CDR3 nucleotide sequence: TGTGCCAGCAGTCCACAGCCCGGGAGGCTCTGGGGCTACACCTTC. This sequence encodes CASSPQPGRLWGYTF.

V and J are TRBV4-1 and TRBJ1-1; the D gene is possibly TRBD1 (6 bases). Germline V gives CDR1 MGHRA, CDR2 YSYEKL. The ends were cut back, 5 bases at V and 3 bases at J, with 10 bases in the middle. The CDR3 is 13 amino acids. The CDR3 DNA is TGCGCCAGCAGCTACAGGGAGTACACTGAAGCTTTCTTT. Amino acid sequence: CASSYREYTEAFF.

This clonotype was observed a few times. The CDR3 DNA follows: TGTGCCAGCAGCGTAGTCCCCTGGGACAGGGACTCTAATGAAAAACTGTTTTTT. Protein: CASSVVPWDRDSNEKLFF. The gene calls are TRBV9 and TRBJ1-4; 9 positions match TRBD1. V lost 0 bases and J lost 3; bases outside the gene matches: 9. Germline CDR1 and CDR2: SGDLS and YYNGEE. CDR3 length equals 18 residues.

In this sample, this clonotype turned up a few times. CDR3 protein: CASSETRGNEQFF. The DNA of the CDR3 is TGTGCCAGCAGTGAAACTAGGGGAAATGAGCAGTTCTTC. The rearrangement links TRBV28 to TRBJ2-1, with D possibly called TRBD1 or TRBD2 (5 bases each). Trimming pared 5 bases from V and 7 bases from J, leaving 12 bases between. This CDR3 is 13 amino acids long. Germline CDR1 and CDR2: MDHEN and SYDVKM.

The V call is TRBV2, the J call TRBJ1-1; a weak D match, TRBD1 (5 bases). This CDR3 comprises 15 residues. Germline assignment: CDR1 SNHLY and CDR2 FYNNEI. Trimming took off 6 bases at V and 4 bases at J, with 18 bases between the two ends. DNA of the CDR3: TGTGCCAGCAGGCGGCAGGGCGGTTTAGGCACTGAAGCTTTCTTT. It is translated as CASRRQGGLGTEAFF.

This clonotype was seen only a few times. The V gene is TRBV20-1, the J gene TRBJ2-7; 12 bases fit TRBD1. After removal of 5 bases from V and 2 bases from J, the junction contained 4 bases not matched to a gene. The germline gives CDR1 DFQATT, CDR2 SNEGSKA (reference sequence). CDR3 size: 14 residues. CDR3 DNA sequence: TGCAGTGCTTCGGGACAGGGGGCTGCCTACGAGCAGTACTTC. Amino acid sequence: CSASGQGAAYEQYF.

The chain employs TRBV6-2 or TRBV6-3 and TRBJ1-5; a weak D match, TRBD1 (6 bases). Trimming cost V 2 bases and J 0 bases, with 20 bases left between them. This CDR3 comprises 19 residues. Germline V gene sequence: CDR1 MNHEY, CDR2 SVGEGT. CDR3 region: CASSYLLSGTPYSNQPQHF. CDR3 DNA sequence: TGTGCCAGCAGTTACCTCCTATCCGGGACACCCTATAGCAATCAGCCCCAGCATTTT.

The chain couples TRBV3-1 to TRBJ1-2; maybe TRBD1 (5 bases). This CDR3 has 14 amino acids. V gave up 4 bases and J gave up 7 bases, with 16 bases separating them. CDR1 and CDR2 (germline): LGHDT, YNNKEL (reference sequence). CDR3 region: CASSRRDAGVGYTF. CDR3 DNA sequence: TGTGCCAGCAGCCGTCGGGACGCCGGAGTTGGCTACACCTTC.

This clonotype was seen a few times. This chain uses TRBV4-1 with TRBJ2-7, with 13 bases that match TRBD2. The V and J ends lost 1 base and 4 bases, in that order; junction bases with no gene match: 7. The CDR3 has 17 amino acids. In germline, CDR1 is MGHRA, CDR2 YSYEKL. The chain's CDR3 is CASSQVALAGGTYEQYF. CDR3 coding DNA: TGCGCCAGCAGCCAAGTGGCACTAGCGGGGGGGACATACGAGCAGTACTTC.

This clonotype has a handful of counts. The V gene is TRBV2, the J gene TRBJ2-7, with D uncertain. The CDR3 sequence is 14 residues long. Germline values: CDR1 SNHLY, CDR2 FYNNEI. The V and J ends lost 2 bases and 1 base respectively, with 9 bases between them. DNA of the CDR3: TGTGCCAGCAGTGAAATACTTGGATCCTACGAGCAGTACTTC. Translated: CASSEILGSYEQYF. The complete variable domain, with remaining parts taken from reference TRBV2 and TRBJ2-7, reads EPEVTQTPSHQVTQMGQEVILRCVPISNHLYFYWYRQILGQKVEFLVSFYNNEISEKSEIFDDQFSVERPDGSNFTLKIRSTKLEDSAMYFCASSEILGSYEQYFGPGTRLTVT.

The CDR3 DNA sequence: TGCGCCAGCAGCCATGAGGTAGTCCGCTACGAGCAGTACTTC. Its protein product is CASSHEVVRYEQYF. V and J are TRBV4-1 and TRBJ2-7; no reliable D call. V was clipped by 3 bases and J by 3 bases, with 12 bases between them. Per germline, CDR1 MGHRA and CDR2 YSYEKL. The CDR3 spans 14 residues.

The CDR3 bases are TGTGCCAGCAGTTCCAGGACAGGGAGGGAGACCCAGTACTTC. This sequence encodes CASSSRTGRETQYF. The gene calls are TRBV7-8 and TRBJ2-5, with 8 nucleotides matching TRBD1. This CDR3 spans 14 amino acids. Germline values: CDR1 SGHVS, CDR2 FQNEAQ. V shed 6 bases, J shed 5 bases, and the junction held 8 bases outside the gene matches.

This clonotype was detected once. The chain recombines TRBV5-1 with TRBJ2-5; TRBD1 is a possible D gene (5 bases). V was shortened by 4 bases and J by 0 bases, with 10 bases between the two germline ends. This CDR3 spans 14 amino acids. Germline V lookup: CDR1 SGHRS, CDR2 YFSETQ. CDR3 residues: CASSNGAYQETQYF. The CDR3 DNA sequence: TGCGCCAGCAGCAATGGGGCGTACCAAGAGACCCAGTACTTC.

Only one count was recorded for this clonotype. The chain carries TRBV6-5 and TRBJ2-5; D gene unclear. V lost 0 bases and J 5 bases, leaving 7 bases between the germline ends. The germline CDR1 and CDR2 sequences are MNHEY and SVGAGI. The CDR3 loop spans 13 amino acids. The CDR3 nucleotides are TGTGCCAGCAGTTACTCGCGAGAGGAGACCCAGTACTTC. Residues: CASSYSREETQYF.

In this sample, this clonotype turned up once. This rearrangement joins TRBV7-2 to TRBJ1-5; D is perhaps TRBD1 (5 bases). Trimming took off 0 bases at V and 1 base at J, with 13 bases between the two ends. Per germline, CDR1 SGHTA and CDR2 FQGNSA. CDR3 size: 17 residues. CDR3 protein: CASSLAGKGRSNQPQHF. DNA of the CDR3: TGTGCCAGCAGCTTAGCGGGGAAGGGACGGAGCAATCAGCCCCAGCATTTT.

This clonotype appeared a few times. J is TRBJ2-1 and V is TRBV12-3 or TRBV12-4; 9 bases map to TRBD2. V was clipped by 6 bases and J by 9 bases; unmatched bases: 9. The CDR3 has 14 residues. The CDR3: CASRALAGRTEQFF. The CDR3 bases are TGTGCCAGCAGGGCTCTAGCGGGGAGGACTGAGCAGTTCTTC.

J is TRBJ1-2 and V is TRBV5-1; TRBD1 is a possible D gene (6 bases). Germline CDR1 SGHRS, CDR2 YFSETQ. V was clipped by 5 bases and J by 5 bases, with 16 bases between them. The CDR3 consists of 14 residues. CDR3 DNA sequence: TGCGCCAGCAGACAGATCGAAGGGGGTTATGGCTACACCTTC. Encoded protein: CASRQIEGGYGYTF. Looking up the rest from reference TRBV5-1 and TRBJ1-2 gives the full variable domain: KAGVTQTPRYLIKTRGQQVTLSCSPISGHRSVSWYQQTPGQGLQFLFEYFSETQRNKGNFPGRFSGRQFSNSRSEMNVSTLELGDSALYLCASRQIEGGYGYTFGSGTRLTVV.